The subject of this entry is one TCR beta chain. Libraries of TCR beta came from iRepertoire HTBI primers plus Arm-PCR of CDR3 regions. TCRdb redid the calling of the multiplex PCR reads with MiXCR, one entry per CDR3 protein. This repertoire shows 400,000 to 500,000 distinct CDR3 sequences, over 15% found once; its top ten account for about 10%. J was trimmed by 4 bases and V by 8 bases; bases with no gene match: 15. The CDR3 extends over 17 amino acids. The germline gives CDR1 MNHEY, CDR2 SVGEGT. The data were taken from a study of regulatory T cells in long-lasting Graves disease. As to time point: newly diagnosed GD, antithyroid drugs for less than 3 months. PBMC RNA was the source of the TCR library. The sample was also reused in another study, on T cells in Graves' hyperthyroidism and ophthalmopathy. That report notes: Most thyroid clonotypes expanded above 0.001 appeared in blood too.

This TCR came from a woman aged 25 to 39 with Graves disease. The material was peripheral blood mononuclear cells (PBMCs), obtained at new diagnosis, from a patient treated with antithyroid drugs. The rearrangement links TRBV6-2 or TRBV6-3 to TRBJ1-1; 11 nucleotides align to TRBD1. CDR3 nucleotides: TGTGCCAGCGGTTCGGACAGGGGGCGGCCGGTCTTCACTGAAGCTTTCTTT. Protein: CASGSDRGRPVFTEAFF.